This TCR beta chain derives from a study of CD8+ T cells in alopecia areata. Whole-study context: Tofacitinib therapy lasting 6 to 18 months was followed by 6 months off drug.

The V gene lost 4 bases and the J gene lost 0 bases, with 9 bases spanning the gap. The germline gives CDR1 GTSNPN, CDR2 SVGIG (reference sequence). This CDR3 is built from 13 residues. RNA extraction and reverse transcription yielded cDNA as sequencing template. Here immunoSEQ multiplex PCR was the method, and the copy in TCRdb shows in-frame clones only, minus some. The top ten hold about 1.3% of the sample, which has approximately 210,000 clones, roughly 70% seen once. Treatment described: oral pan-JAK inhibitor, 5-10 mg twice daily. Both peripheral blood and punch biopsies of lesional scalp skin were obtained from patients who had alopecia areata. Whole-study results and caveats: Unlike in mice, where it was clearer, TCR sharing across patients was less clear, possibly HLA-related. Clonality was higher in lesional than normal scalp, especially in alopecia totalis/universalis.

A remark on this clone: The antigen is not known.

Sequenced here: CD4+ T cells sorted from blood, sampled between weeks 47 and 50, from a patient treated with tofacitinib. V gene TRBV30 combines with J gene TRBJ1-1, with unresolved D. The TCR sequence derives from a human donor with alopecia areata. This chain's CDR3 is CAWILHLNTEAFF. The CDR3 nucleotides read TGTGCCTGGATTCTCCACTTGAACACTGAAGCTTTCTTT.